This T cell receptor (beta chain) was found in a study of blood T cells in healthy people across ages. This clonotype was seen ten or more times. One junction end does not reproduce the germline sequence, and a read error may be involved. CDR3 length equals 15 residues. Germline values: CDR1 SGHAT, CDR2 FQNNGV. The second PCR ran about 7 to 12 cycles with a sample-barcoded 5' primer and J-beta primers. TCRdb processed the 5' RACE reads anew with MiXCR; each CDR3 protein has one entry. The sample lists roughly 650,000 distinct CDR3 sequences, roughly 32% occurring once. This receptor was identified in a woman at least 80 years old in good health. Sample: blood. The chain joins TRBV11-2 to TRBJ1-4; D unclear. CDR3 region: CASSLDVVTKEKLFF. The CDR3 DNA reads TGTGCCAGCAGCTTAGATGTAGTTACTAAGGAAAAACTGTTTTTT.